The next 28 T cell receptor beta chains were all read from a single sample in a study of T cell responses to AZD1222 COVID-19 vaccine. Profiling relied on immunoSEQ multiplex PCR, and the TCRdb table lists in-frame clones only, not all of them. The sample contains 110,000 or so clones, about 86% of which appear only once. The sequenced sample was peripheral blood, obtained on day 0 of AZD1222 vaccination. These TCRs come from an adult in good health.

The chain combines TRBV5-1 with TRBJ1-2; 9 bases align to TRBD1. This CDR3 region has 13 residues. V lost 4 bases, J lost 6 bases, and 4 bases stayed unmatched. Germline assignment: CDR1 SGHRS and CDR2 YFSETQ. Written as DNA, the CDR3 is TGCGCCAGCAGCCCGGACAGGGGAAATGGCTACACCTTC. Translated, it gives CASSPDRGNGYTF.

The rearrangement joins TRBV9 to TRBJ2-5, with unresolved D. Germline-derived CDR1 and CDR2 are SGDLS and YYNGEE. This CDR3 has 12 amino acids. Between the trimmed V and J ends, which lost 3 bases and 5 bases, there was a span of 8 bases. This CDR3 reads CASSARGETQYF. The CDR3 DNA sequence: TGTGCCAGCAGCGCCCGTGGGGAGACCCAGTACTTC.

This clone has just a few counts. This rearrangement joins TRBV28 to TRBJ2-2; the D gene is possibly TRBD2 (7 bases). Trimming removed 6 bases from V and 4 bases from J, with 24 bases in between. The V gene's germline CDR1 is MDHEN and CDR2 SYDVKM. The length of the CDR3 is 18 residues. In nucleotides, the CDR3 is TGTGCCAGCAGCGGGAGAGGGGGGGGCGGTATGAGCACCGGGGAGCTGTTTTTT. Its protein product is CASSGRGGGGMSTGELFF.

The chain employs TRBV12-3 or TRBV12-4 and TRBJ1-2; D gene unclear. Trimming removed 6 bases from V and 4 bases from J, with 12 bases in between. The CDR3 covers 13 residues. CDR3: CASSRAGLYGYTF. The CDR3 DNA reads TGTGCCAGCAGCCGCGCGGGTCTCTATGGCTACACCTTC.

V gene TRBV9 combines with J gene TRBJ2-7; no reliable D call. The CDR3 contains 11 residues. V lost 5 bases to trimming and J lost 12 bases, with 15 bases between them. Germline V lookup: CDR1 SGDLS, CDR2 YYNGEE. CDR3 protein: CASRQDPQVYF. CDR3 in DNA: TGTGCCAGCAGACAAGACCCGCAGGTGTACTTC. The whole variable domain, filled in from reference TRBV9 and TRBJ2-7, reads DSGVTQTPKHLITATGQRVTLRCSPRSGDLSVYWYQQSLDQGLQFLIQYYNGEERAKGNILERFSAQQFPDLHSELNLSSLELGDSALYFCASRQDPQVYFGPGTRLTVT.

J is TRBJ2-6 and V is TRBV28; D perhaps matches TRBD2 (5 bases). This CDR3 region has 17 residues. Germline CDR1 and CDR2: MDHEN and SYDVKM. V was cut by 2 bases and J by 1 base, with 12 bases left in between. Here the CDR3 DNA reads TGTGCCAGCAGTTTAATTTGGAGAGGGTCTGGGGCCAACGTCCTGACTTTC. It specifies CASSLIWRGSGANVLTF.

This clone was recorded once. The rearrangement links TRBV27 to TRBJ1-2; no reliable D call. This CDR3 has 14 amino acids. Per the germline V gene, CDR1 is MNHEY and CDR2 is SMNVEV (reference sequence). V was cut by 0 bases and J by 4 bases, with 9 bases left in between. The CDR3 loop reads CASSLSPETYGYTF. DNA of the CDR3: TGTGCCAGCAGTTTATCGCCAGAAACCTATGGCTACACCTTC.

The rearrangement links TRBV6-1 to TRBJ1-4, with D maybe TRBD1 (6 bases). The ends were cut back, 0 bases at V and 8 bases at J, with 13 bases in the middle. From germline, CDR1 is MNHNS and CDR2 SASEGT. There are 15 residues in the CDR3. The CDR3 reads CASSEAQGSIEKLFF. The DNA of the CDR3 is TGTGCCAGCAGTGAAGCACAGGGTAGTATCGAAAAACTGTTTTTT.

The rearrangement uses TRBV5-1 and TRBJ2-5; 7 nucleotides agree with TRBD1. The CDR3 is 17 amino acids. Losses at the gene ends were 4 bases for V and 5 bases for J; bases not matched to a gene: 17. From germline, CDR1 is SGHRS and CDR2 YFSETQ. CDR3 in DNA: TGCGCCAGCAGCCAACGACCTAGGGGGCGTATTTCTGAGACCCAGTACTTC. Encoded protein: CASSQRPRGRISETQYF. The full variable domain, its missing parts supplied by reference TRBV5-1 and TRBJ2-5, is KAGVTQTPRYLIKTRGQQVTLSCSPISGHRSVSWYQQTPGQGLQFLFEYFSETQRNKGNFPGRFSGRQFSNSRSEMNVSTLELGDSALYLCASSQRPRGRISETQYFGPGTRLLVL.

V gene TRBV19 combines with J gene TRBJ1-5; D gene ambiguous. This CDR3 has 16 residues. Germline CDR1 is LNHDA and CDR2 is SQIVND (reference sequence). V was clipped by 3 bases and J by 3 bases, with 15 bases between them. CDR3 amino acids: CASSMTSGAYNQPQHF. In DNA, the CDR3 is TGTGCCAGTAGTATGACCTCAGGAGCCTACAATCAGCCCCAGCATTTT.

This chain connects TRBV28 to TRBJ1-1; possible D gene TRBD1, 5 bases. Trimming removed 6 bases at V and 0 bases at J, with 11 bases between. CDR1 and CDR2 from the germline V gene are MDHEN and SYDVKM. The CDR3 is made up of 14 amino acids. CDR3 coding DNA: TGTGCCAGCAGCCAGACAGTTCTGAACACTGAAGCTTTCTTT. This encodes CASSQTVLNTEAFF.

The chain has TRBV28 and TRBJ1-2, with 8 bases lining up with TRBD1. Germline V gene lookup returns CDR1 MDHEN and CDR2 SYDVKM. With V trimmed by 4 bases and J by 4 bases, 11 bases remained unmatched. The length of the CDR3 is 16 residues. The CDR3 bases are TGTGCCAGCAGTTCGCCGGGGGACAGGCACGTCTATGGCTACACCTTC. Its protein is CASSSPGDRHVYGYTF.

This chain connects TRBV28 to TRBJ1-6; 9 bases fit TRBD1. The length of the CDR3 is 15 residues. V trimming: 2 bases; J trimming: 5 bases; junction bases outside the gene matches: 1. CDR1 is MDHEN, CDR2 SYDVKM, per germline. The CDR3 is CASSLTGGDNSPLHF. Here the CDR3 DNA reads TGTGCCAGCAGTTTAACAGGGGGCGATAATTCACCCCTCCACTTT.

This clone was counted a single time. The genes are TRBV9 and TRBJ1-1; 7 nucleotides agree with TRBD1. The CDR3 runs 14 residues. The J segment lost 3 bases and the V segment lost 4 bases, leaving 6 bases of the junction unmatched. In germline, CDR1 is SGDLS, CDR2 YYNGEE. The CDR3 nucleotides are TGTGCCAGCAGCAAGACAGGGAGGGACACTGAAGCTTTCTTT. It yields the protein CASSKTGRDTEAFF.

This rearrangement joins TRBV5-4 to TRBJ1-6; a possible D gene is TRBD1 (5 bases). The length of the CDR3 is 14 residues. The V end lost 0 bases, the J end lost 7 bases, and 8 bases lay between the germline ends. Looked up from germline, CDR1 is SGHNT and CDR2 is YYREEE (reference sequence). CDR3 in amino acids: CASSLATVNSPLHF. CDR3 sequence (DNA): TGTGCCAGCAGCTTGGCGACAGTGAATTCACCCCTCCACTTT.

The chain uses TRBV28 and TRBJ1-5; D might be TRBD1 (5 bases). Germline CDR1 and CDR2: MDHEN and SYDVKM. V lost 2 bases and J lost 11, with 19 bases in between. This CDR3 has 15 residues. The DNA of the CDR3 is TGTGCCAGCAGTTTAATCTCGGCAGGGAAGAGTTCCCAGCATTTT. Its translation: CASSLISAGKSSQHF.

The V call is TRBV6-5, the J call TRBJ2-1; TRBD2 might be the D (5 bases). V lost 4 bases, J lost 5 bases, and 12 bases lay in between. CDR3 length: 14 amino acids. The germline CDR1 and CDR2 sequences are MNHEY and SVGAGI. CDR3 nucleotides: TGTGCCAGCAGTTCGGCGGACTCAAACAATGAGCAGTTCTTC. Amino acids: CASSSADSNNEQFF.

The V call is TRBV7-9, the J call TRBJ2-2; D is perhaps TRBD1 or TRBD2 (5 bases each). CDR1 and CDR2 (germline): SEHNR, FQNEAQ (reference sequence). The V gene lost 4 bases and the J gene lost 0 bases, with 9 bases spanning the gap. The CDR3 extends over 15 amino acids. In nucleotides, the CDR3 is TGTGCCAGCAGCTCGGGGCAAACGAACACCGGGGAGCTGTTTTTT. Amino acid sequence: CASSSGQTNTGELFF. Full variable domain (outside the CDR3, taken from reference TRBV7-9 and TRBJ2-2): DTGVSQNPRHKITKRGQNVTFRCDPISEHNRLYWYRQTLGQGPEFLTYFQNEAQLEKSRLLSDRFSAERPKGSFSTLEIQRTEQGDSAMYLCASSSGQTNTGELFFGEGSRLTVL.

This clone was detected a few times. V usage is TRBV11-2 and J usage is TRBJ2-2, with D possibly TRBD2 on 5 matching bases. CDR3 length: 16 residues. V was clipped by 1 base and J by 5 bases, with 14 bases between them. Germline loops: CDR1 SGHAT, CDR2 FQNNGV. The CDR3 DNA is TGTGCCAGCAGCTTAGGGAGGCTCTTAGGGACCGGGGAGCTGTTTTTT. Protein sequence: CASSLGRLLGTGELFF.

In DNA form, the CDR3 reads TGTGCCAGCAGCGTAGCGGGTGAGAGCTACGAGCAGTACTTC. As protein: CASSVAGESYEQYF. The J gene is TRBJ2-7, the V gene TRBV9; D gene uncertain. Germline V gene lookup returns CDR1 SGDLS and CDR2 YYNGEE. The length of the CDR3 is 14 residues. V lost 0 bases and J lost 3, with 10 bases in between.

This clone was detected only once. The chain employs TRBV28 and TRBJ2-5; no clear D gene. Germline V gene data show CDR1 as MDHEN and CDR2 as SYDVKM. This CDR3 contains 13 residues. Trimming took 2 bases from V and 2 from J, leaving 6 bases between them. The CDR3 loop reads CASSLVGQETQYF. The CDR3 DNA follows: TGTGCCAGCAGTTTAGTCGGTCAAGAGACCCAGTACTTC.

The chain has TRBV28 and TRBJ2-2, with D uncertain. The V end was cut by 5 bases, the J end by 8 bases, with 12 bases between. The CDR3 contains 13 residues. Germline V gives CDR1 MDHEN, CDR2 SYDVKM. The CDR3 coding sequence is TGTGCCAGCAGTCTAACAGACCCGGGGGAGCTGTTTTTT. Amino acids: CASSLTDPGELFF.

This clone has only one observation. The rearrangement uses TRBV4-1 and TRBJ1-4, with TRBD1 matching over 8 bases. The J segment lost 7 bases and the V segment lost 0 bases, leaving 4 bases of the junction unmatched. Germline CDR1 is MGHRA and CDR2 is YSYEKL. The CDR3 loop spans 15 amino acids. CDR3 amino acids: CASSQDRTGIEKLFF. The DNA of the CDR3 is TGCGCCAGCAGCCAAGATCGGACAGGGATTGAAAAACTGTTTTTT.

This clone turned up a few times. The chain employs TRBV6-1 and TRBJ1-2; possible D gene TRBD1, 5 bases. The CDR3 loop spans 15 amino acids. Trimming pared 2 bases from V and 8 bases from J, leaving 18 bases between. Germline CDR1 reads MNHNS; CDR2 reads SASEGT. The CDR3, as DNA: TGTGCCAGCAGTGAATACCAGGGCGACTCGCGAGGCTACACCTTC. Amino acid sequence: CASSEYQGDSRGYTF.

The chain carries TRBV20-1 and TRBJ2-3; a weak D match, TRBD1 (5 bases). CDR1 DFQATT and CDR2 SNEGSKA come from the germline V gene (reference sequence). The CDR3 consists of 14 residues. V lost 3 bases, J lost 4 bases, and 14 bases lay in between. The DNA for the CDR3 is TGCAGTGCTAGTTTCAGGGTTGGGGCAGATACGCAGTATTTT. Translated: CSASFRVGADTQYF.

V gene TRBV10-3 combines with J gene TRBJ1-2, with 10 nucleotides matching TRBD1. CDR3 size: 18 residues. Germline V gene sequence: CDR1 ENHRY, CDR2 SYGVKD. V was clipped by 0 bases and J by 3 bases; unmatched bases: 10. The CDR3 DNA follows: TGTGCCATCAGTGAGTCGGGGACAGGGGTGTACCTCGACTATGGCTACACCTTC. It specifies CAISESGTGVYLDYGYTF.

The V call is TRBV2, the J call TRBJ2-7; the match to TRBD2 covers 10 bases. V dropped 7 bases and J dropped 0; count of bases not matched to a gene: 15. The CDR3 is made up of 18 amino acids. CDR1 and CDR2 (germline): SNHLY, FYNNEI. In DNA form, the CDR3 reads TGTGCCAGCACCCAATGGGGGCTAGCGGGAGCGACCTCCTACGAGCAGTACTTC. Translation gives CASTQWGLAGATSYEQYF.

J is TRBJ1-4 and V is TRBV29-1; D is perhaps TRBD1 (5 bases). Per germline, CDR1 SQVTM and CDR2 ANQGSEA. The CDR3 has 12 amino acids. Trimming shortened V by 6 bases and J by 7 bases, and 12 bases separated the two germline ends. The CDR3 loop reads CSVGEELEKLFF. The DNA of the CDR3 is TGCAGCGTGGGGGAGGAACTTGAAAAACTGTTTTTT.